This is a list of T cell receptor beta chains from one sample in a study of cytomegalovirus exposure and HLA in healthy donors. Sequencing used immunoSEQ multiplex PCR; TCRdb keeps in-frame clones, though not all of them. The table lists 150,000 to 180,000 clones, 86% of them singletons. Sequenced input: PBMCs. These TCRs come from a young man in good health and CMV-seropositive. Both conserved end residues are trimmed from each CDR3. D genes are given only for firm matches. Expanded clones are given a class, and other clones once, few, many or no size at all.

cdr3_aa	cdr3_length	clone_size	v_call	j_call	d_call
ASTASGYPYNEQF	13	.	TRBV6-5	TRBJ2-1	.
ASRRGSGNTEAF	12	.	TRBV14	TRBJ1-1	.
ASSLFGTMDNIQY	13	.	TRBV5-4	TRBJ2-4	TRBD2
ATSIRTDLSGYT	12	.	TRBV15	TRBJ1-2	.
AWSGDRNSYEQY	12	.	TRBV30	TRBJ2-7	TRBD1
ASSLYSGTSGRSYEQY	16	.	TRBV14	TRBJ2-7	TRBD2
ASSFSGGKGNTIY	13	.	TRBV27	TRBJ1-3	.
ASSSYSGANYGYT	13	.	TRBV19	TRBJ1-2	.
ASSPSAGSTDTQY	13	.	TRBV18	TRBJ2-3	.
ASSVQVGRAEAF	12	few	TRBV19	TRBJ1-1	.
ASSQGVNTEAF	11	few	TRBV14	TRBJ1-1	.
ASSYSTDFNQPQH	13	.	TRBV6-5	TRBJ1-5	.
ASSEESGPQH	10	few	TRBV2	TRBJ1-5	.
ASEVSRGTGGYT	12	.	TRBV6-1	TRBJ1-2	.
ASSDSGGGTDTQY	13	.	TRBV6-4	TRBJ2-3	TRBD2
ASGGGGNNEQF	11	.	TRBV5-1	TRBJ2-1	TRBD2
ASSWTGTSGNDEQF	14	.	TRBV5-1	TRBJ2-1	TRBD2
ASTYSYEQY	9	.	TRBV7-2	TRBJ2-7	.
ASSSLGRGTEAF	12	.	TRBV7-9	TRBJ1-1	.
ASSDDRGYTEAF	12	.	TRBV6-1	TRBJ1-1	TRBD1
ASSISRGGNQPQH	13	.	TRBV19	TRBJ1-5	.
ASSPQPQGFNYGYT	14	.	TRBV7-2	TRBJ1-2	TRBD1
ASSPSSLRLMPYGYT	15	.	TRBV18	TRBJ1-2	.
ASSTPRTSSYNSPLH	15	.	TRBV19	TRBJ1-6	.
ASRLRGSTGELF	12	.	TRBV7-6	TRBJ2-2	TRBD1
ASSPGQNQPQH	11	.	TRBV18	TRBJ1-5	TRBD1
ASSQGRGPSYEQY	13	.	TRBV14	TRBJ2-7	.
ASSLASGGPSDTQY	14	.	TRBV7-6	TRBJ2-3	TRBD2
ASSQEYSGNTIY	12	.	TRBV4-3	TRBJ1-3	.
ASSVRTTGELF	11	once	TRBV2	TRBJ2-2	.
ASRLQGAPDTQY	12	.	TRBV5-1	TRBJ2-3	.
ASSEFQGSSNYGYT	14	.	TRBV6-1	TRBJ1-2	.
ASSFWSGGMNTEAF	14	.	TRBV27	TRBJ1-1	TRBD1
ASSSRESGDYNEQF	14	.	TRBV7-9	TRBJ2-1	TRBD2
ASSTDRDRLYGYT	13	.	TRBV9	TRBJ1-2	TRBD1
ASSYRGLAGTGELF	14	.	TRBV6-6	TRBJ2-2	TRBD2
ASSFAGELF	9	.	TRBV11-3	TRBJ2-2	.
ASSDRGGATNEQF	13	.	TRBV9	TRBJ2-1	.
ASRGWDRDYEQY	12	once	TRBV6-1	TRBJ2-7	TRBD1
ASSRTGLATDTQY	13	.	TRBV5-6	TRBJ2-3	TRBD2
ASSYPRQGGNYGYT	14	.	TRBV6-5	TRBJ1-2	TRBD1